Listed here is a single TCR beta chain. The data were obtained in a study of blood T cell repertoires in COVID-19. At the level of the study: Collection of acute and convalescent COVID-19 samples took place in the United States, Italy and Spain. PBMCs, B-cell-depleted T cells, or T cells provided the cDNA or gDNA that made up the material.

The CDR3 has 13 residues. V gave up 10 bases and J gave up 7 bases; unmatched junction bases: 8. Original methodology: Nucleated cell number was recorded as an estimate derived from reference gene primer amplification. Clones were read by immunoSEQ multiplex PCR, and TCRdb kept only the in-frame ones, dropping some. The V and J calls and the clone size are those of that table, but D and trimming were determined from the DNA. The sample consists of some 250,000 clones, 85% to 90% of them appearing once. This chain links TRBV12-3 or TRBV12-4 with TRBJ2-2; 8 positions agree with TRBD1. The sequence was obtained from a woman in her thirties or forties who had recovered from COVID-19. Sequenced: peripheral blood. CDR3 bases: TGTGCCACGTCCAGGGGGCGGGGCGGGGAGCTGTTTTTT. Translation gives CATSRGRGGELFF.